Reported below is one T cell receptor beta chain. The sample is drawn from a study of blood T cell repertoires in COVID-19. Background on the study: There were acute and convalescent COVID-19 samples, and they came from the United States, Italy and Spain. Nucleic acid was either cDNA or gDNA, and it came from T cells, B-cell-depleted T cells, or PBMCs.

Sequencing was performed with immunoSEQ multiplex PCR; in TCRdb, only in-frame clones are kept and a portion is missing. The table shows 110,000 or so clones, with over 75% occurring only once. Germline CDR1 and CDR2: SGHRS and YFSETQ. The germline V and J ends were trimmed by 4 bases and 0 bases, with 14 bases remaining between them. This CDR3 is 16 amino acids long. V is TRBV5-1 and J is TRBJ1-3; perhaps TRBD1 as D (5 bases). Specimen: peripheral blood. The sequence derives from a man aged 45-60 years with acute or convalescent COVID-19. CDR3 DNA: TGCGCCAGCAGCAGATCTACAGGCGTCTCTGGAAACACCATATATTTT. Translating it yields CASSRSTGVSGNTIYF.